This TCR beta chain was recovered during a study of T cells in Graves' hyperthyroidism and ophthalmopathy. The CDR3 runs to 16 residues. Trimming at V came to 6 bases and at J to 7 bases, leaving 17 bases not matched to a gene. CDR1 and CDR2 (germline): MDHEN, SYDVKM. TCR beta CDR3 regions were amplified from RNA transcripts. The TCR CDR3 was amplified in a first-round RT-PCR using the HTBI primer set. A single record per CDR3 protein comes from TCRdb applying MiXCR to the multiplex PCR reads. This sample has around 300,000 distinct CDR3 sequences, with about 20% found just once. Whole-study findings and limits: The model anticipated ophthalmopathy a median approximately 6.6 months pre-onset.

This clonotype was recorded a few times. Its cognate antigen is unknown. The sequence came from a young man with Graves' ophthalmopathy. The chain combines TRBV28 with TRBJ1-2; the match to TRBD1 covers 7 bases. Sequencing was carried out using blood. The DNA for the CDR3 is TGTGCCAGCAGCCGCGGCGGCTTAGACAGGGTTGCTGGCTACACCTTC. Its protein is CASSRGGLDRVAGYTF.